This paragraph covers one T cell receptor (beta chain) sequence. In the source study's methods: Nucleated cell number was recorded as an estimate derived from reference gene primer amplification. Clones were sequenced by immunoSEQ multiplex PCR, and TCRdb holds only the in-frame ones, with some missing. Clone size and V and J calls were adopted from that table, with D and trimming inferred from the DNA. Among about 190,000 clones listed, approximately 90% were seen once. This record belongs to a study of blood T cell repertoires in COVID-19. In the study overall: Spain, Italy and the United States supplied samples that represented acute and convalescent COVID-19. In each case, the material was cDNA or gDNA derived from T cells, B-cell-depleted T cells, or PBMCs.

This sequence originates from a man between 25 and 39 years old with acute or convalescent COVID-19. The sample consisted of peripheral blood.

CDR3 residues: CASSLNGEPLHF. The CDR3 nucleotides read TGTGCCAGCAGCTTAAATGGAGAACCCCTCCACTTT. This chain joins TRBV7-2 and TRBJ1-6; D ambiguous. Germline CDR1 reads SGHTA; CDR2 reads FQGNSA. The CDR3 consists of 12 residues. The germline V and J ends were trimmed by 2 bases and 12 bases, with 8 bases remaining between them.